This T cell receptor (beta chain) was profiled in a study of shared clonotypes between healthy human individuals. Among the donors, all were Caucasian adults who lived in Nashville, Tennessee. The DNA input per sorted-subset replicate PCR was 150 to 200 ng, corresponding to roughly 31,000 T cell genomes. Clones were sequenced by immunoSEQ multiplex PCR, and TCRdb holds only the in-frame ones, with some missing. The sample has about 1.1 million clones; about four fifths are singletons. The V segment lost 2 bases and the J segment 6 bases; nucleotides outside the gene matches: 7. This CDR3 spans 16 amino acids. CDR1 and CDR2 from the germline V gene are SGHRS and YFSETQ.

The sequencing input was memory CD4+ T cells from PBMCs. Subset specified: CD45RA-negative fraction. The V and J genes are TRBV5-1 and TRBJ2-3; 12 nucleotides match TRBD2. The receptor was derived from a man aged 18 to 29 in good health. Some clones in this sample may be carry-over from other donors' samples. The CDR3 DNA is TGCGCCAGCAGCTTAGGACTAGCGGGAAAGGGGGATACGCAGTATTTT. Translated: CASSLGLAGKGDTQYF.